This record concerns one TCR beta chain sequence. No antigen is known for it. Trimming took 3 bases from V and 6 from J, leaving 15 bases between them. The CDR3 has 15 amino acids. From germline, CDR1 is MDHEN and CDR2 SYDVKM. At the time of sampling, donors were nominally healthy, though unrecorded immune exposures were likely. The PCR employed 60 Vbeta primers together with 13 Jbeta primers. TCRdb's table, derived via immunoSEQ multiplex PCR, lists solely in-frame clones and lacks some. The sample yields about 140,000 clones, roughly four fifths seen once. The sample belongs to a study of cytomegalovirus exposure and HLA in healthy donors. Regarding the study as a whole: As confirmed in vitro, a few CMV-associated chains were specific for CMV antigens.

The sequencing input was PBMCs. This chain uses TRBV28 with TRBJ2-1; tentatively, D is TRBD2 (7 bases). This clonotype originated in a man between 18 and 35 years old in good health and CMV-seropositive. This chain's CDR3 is CASSFPDGGANEQFF. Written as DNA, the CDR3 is TGTGCCAGCAGTTTCCCCGATGGGGGGGCCAATGAGCAGTTCTTC.